These T cell receptor beta chains were read from a single sample in a study of response to subunit inactivated influenza vaccine. Each CDR3 protein gets one entry after TCRdb re-called the RT-PCR reads with MiXCR. The sample lists around 580,000 distinct CDR3 sequences, 12% occurring once. Sequencing was performed on PBMCs from blood, taken on the day of vaccination. Receptor source: a man between 50 and 59 years old who received an inactivated influenza vaccine. Both conserved end residues are part of each CDR3. The D gene is left open where the match is weak. Only some rows state a clone size, as once, few, many or a class for expanded clones.

v_call,clone_size,j_call,d_call,cdr3_nt,cdr3_aa
TRBV6-5,NA,TRBJ2-3,TRBD1,TGTGCCAGCAGTTACTCTCTACAGGGGGAGACTGAGACAGATACGCAGTATTTT,CASSYSLQGETETDTQYF
TRBV20-1,NA,TRBJ1-5,TRBD1,TGCAGTGCTGGGACAGCTAATCAGCCCCAGCATTTT,CSAGTANQPQHF
TRBV6-1,NA,TRBJ2-3,NA,TGTGCCAGCAGTGACGCATTAGATACGCAGTATTTT,CASSDALDTQYF
TRBV20-1,NA,TRBJ2-5,NA,TGCAGTGCTAGAGACTTCATCCGGTTGGAGACCCAGTACTTC,CSARDFIRLETQYF
TRBV28,NA,TRBJ2-7,NA,TGTGCCAGCAGTCCAAGACAGACACCCTACGAGCAGTACTTC,CASSPRQTPYEQYF
TRBV9,NA,TRBJ2-3,TRBD2,TGTGCCAGCAGCCTAGGGACTAGCGGGGCGACAGATACGCAGTATTTT,CASSLGTSGATDTQYF
TRBV20-1,many,TRBJ2-5,NA,TGCAGTGCTCCGACTTCCTCGGAGACCCAGTACTTC,CSAPTSSETQYF
TRBV20-1,few,TRBJ1-5,TRBD1,TGCAGTGCTAGAGACCCAGGGGGTGAGAATCAGCCCCAGCATTTT,CSARDPGGENQPQHF
TRBV20-1,NA,TRBJ2-5,TRBD1,TGCAGTGCTAGAGAAAGACTCAGGGGGGAGACCCAGTACTTC,CSARERLRGETQYF
TRBV4-3,few,TRBJ1-5,NA,TGCGCCAGCAGCCAAGGGGCTCTTGATAGCAATCAGCCCCAGCATTTT,CASSQGALDSNQPQHF
TRBV6-1,few,TRBJ2-7,TRBD2,TGTGCCAGCAGACCCTCCGGGACTAGGATGTTCGAGCAGTACTTC,CASRPSGTRMFEQYF
TRBV7-9,NA,TRBJ2-4,NA,TGTGCCAGCAGCCAAATACGGGGAAGGACCAAAAACATTCAGTACTTC,CASSQIRGRTKNIQYF
TRBV20-1,few,TRBJ1-5,NA,TGCAGTGCTAGAGCGGGACGCACGAGGAATCAGCCCCAGCATTTT,CSARAGRTRNQPQHF
TRBV10-2,few,TRBJ2-6,TRBD2,TGCGCCAGCAGGCCTAGCGGGGGGGCTTGGACGGGAGGGGCCAACGTCCTGACTTTC,CASRPSGGAWTGGANVLTF
TRBV25-1,few,TRBJ2-1,TRBD1,TGTGCCAGCTACGTCTACGGGACAGGAGTATACAATGAGCAGTTCTTC,CASYVYGTGVYNEQFF
TRBV6-1,many,TRBJ2-3,TRBD1,TGTGCCAGCAGGACAGGGGGCCTGTCTAGCGGTAGCACAGATACGCAGTATTTT,CASRTGGLSSGSTDTQYF
TRBV7-9,few,TRBJ1-6,TRBD1,TGTGCCAGCAGCCGCGACCCGGGACAGGGAAGCTCACCCCTCCACTTT,CASSRDPGQGSSPLHF
TRBV11-2,many,TRBJ1-5,NA,TGTGCCAGCAGCCCAAGCGGAGGCCAGACATTTACCTATCAGCCCCAGCATTTT,CASSPSGGQTFTYQPQHF
TRBV20-1,NA,TRBJ2-7,TRBD2,TGCAGTGCTCGGGAACTAGCGGGGGGGGTATACGAGCAGTACTTC,CSARELAGGVYEQYF
TRBV5-6,few,TRBJ2-5,TRBD1,TGTGCCAGCGACCGAGTGGGGACAGCCCAAGAGACCCAGTACTTC,CASDRVGTAQETQYF
TRBV5-6,NA,TRBJ2-5,TRBD1,TGTGCCAGCAGCTCTCCAGGGGGCATAGGGGAGACCCAGTACTTC,CASSSPGGIGETQYF
TRBV12-3/TRBV12-4,NA,TRBJ1-2,NA,TGTGCCAGCAGCACTCGACAGAACTATGGCTACACCTTC,CASSTRQNYGYTF
TRBV12-3/TRBV12-4,NA,TRBJ1-5,TRBD1,TGTGCCAGCAGTTTAGCCGGGGGGGCAGGGGGCGGACAGCCCCAGCATTTT,CASSLAGGAGGGQPQHF
TRBV20-1,few,TRBJ2-7,NA,TGCAGTGCCGCGGGACGGTTCTCCTACGAGCAGTACTTC,CSAAGRFSYEQYF
TRBV20-1,few,TRBJ2-3,NA,TGCAGTGCTAGAGATGGGGGGCCTGATACGCAGTATTTT,CSARDGGPDTQYF
TRBV10-2,NA,TRBJ2-1,TRBD2,TGCGCCAGCAGAGGGGCGGGGGGTAACAATGAGCAGTTCTTC,CASRGAGGNNEQFF
TRBV7-2,many,TRBJ2-3,NA,TGTGCCAGCAGCTTAGGGGCTCGCACAGATACGCAGTATTTT,CASSLGARTDTQYF
TRBV5-1,many,TRBJ2-5,NA,TGCGCCAGCAGGGCAGAGAGCTTGATGAAAGAGACCCAGTACTTC,CASRAESLMKETQYF
TRBV3-1,NA,TRBJ2-7,NA,TGTGCCTCCTCCAAGGAGGTCCCTTTGACCTACGAGCAGTACTTC,CASSKEVPLTYEQYF
TRBV12-3/TRBV12-4,NA,TRBJ1-1,NA,TGTGCCAGCAGTTTAGGGGAAGGGGCTGTCGCTGAAGCTTTCTTT,CASSLGEGAVAEAFF
TRBV6-1,few,TRBJ1-1,NA,TGTGCCAGCAGTGGAACAAGGACTGGCGCCACTGAAGCTTTCTTT,CASSGTRTGATEAFF
TRBV11-2,NA,TRBJ2-3,TRBD2,TGTGCCAGCAGCCGACTAGCGGGAGTGGGAGATACGCAGTATTTT,CASSRLAGVGDTQYF
TRBV29-1,many,TRBJ2-3,NA,TGCAGCGTTGTTGGGCTGAGGGGCGCAGATACGCAGTATTTT,CSVVGLRGADTQYF
TRBV5-8,many,TRBJ2-1,TRBD2,TGTGCCAGCAGCCCACCGGGACTAGCGTTTCGTGAGCAGTTCTTC,CASSPPGLAFREQFF
TRBV6-1,few,TRBJ2-1,TRBD2,TGTGCCAGCAGTCCGGGACTAGCGGGAGGGTATATCAATGAGCAGTTCTTC,CASSPGLAGGYINEQFF
TRBV18,many,TRBJ2-7,NA,TGTGCCAGCTCACTCCGTCCCGACAGGAGGAGCTCCTACGAGCAGTACTTC,CASSLRPDRRSSYEQYF
TRBV10-3,NA,TRBJ2-7,NA,TGTGCCATCAGTGAGTCGACAAACGAGCAGTACTTC,CAISESTNEQYF
TRBV20-1,many,TRBJ1-2,TRBD1,TGCAGTGCTATGGGCCAGGGGGCCGATGGCTACACCTTC,CSAMGQGADGYTF
TRBV5-4,NA,TRBJ2-7,NA,TGTGCCAGCAGCTTGGAGGCCAGGGAAAACGAGCAGTACTTC,CASSLEARENEQYF
TRBV6-2/TRBV6-3,few,TRBJ1-5,TRBD1,TGTGCCAGCAGTTACGGACAGGGCCAACCCCAGCATTTT,CASSYGQGQPQHF
TRBV12-3/TRBV12-4,few,TRBJ1-6,NA,TGTGCCAGCAGGCAACGGGGGACTAGTTCACCCCTCCACTTT,CASRQRGTSSPLHF
TRBV7-9,NA,TRBJ2-7,NA,TGTGCCAGCAGCCCCAAGCAGGGAGGCACCTACGAGCAGTACTTC,CASSPKQGGTYEQYF
TRBV7-9,NA,TRBJ2-7,NA,TGTGCCAGCAGCTGGAACCAGGGTTCCGAGCAGTACTTC,CASSWNQGSEQYF
TRBV28,NA,TRBJ2-7,NA,TGTGCCAGCAGCTTCACGTACAGGGTTTACGAGCAGTACTTC,CASSFTYRVYEQYF
TRBV6-5,NA,TRBJ1-4,NA,TGTGCCAGCAGTTACTCGGGGACGAGGCATGAAAAACTGTTTTTT,CASSYSGTRHEKLFF
TRBV2,NA,TRBJ2-5,NA,TGTGCCACCTCCCCCTGGGATGAAGAGACCCAGTACTTC,CATSPWDEETQYF
TRBV20-1,many,TRBJ1-5,NA,TGCAGTGCTAGCAAACTGGGGGAACATAGCAATCAGCCCCAGCATTTT,CSASKLGEHSNQPQHF
TRBV29-1,NA,TRBJ2-2,NA,TGCAGCGGGGAGGGACAGTTAGGAACCGGGGAGCTGTTTTTT,CSGEGQLGTGELFF
TRBV12-3/TRBV12-4,NA,TRBJ2-7,TRBD1,TGTGCCAGCAGTGATATCGGGACAGGTGGTTTCTATGAGCAGTACTTC,CASSDIGTGGFYEQYF
TRBV4-2,few,TRBJ2-2,NA,TGTGCCAGCAGCCAAAATGGGGACACCGGGGAGCTGTTTTTT,CASSQNGDTGELFF
TRBV28,NA,TRBJ2-3,NA,TGTGCCAGCAGTATACGGCGATCTAGCTCAGATACGCAGTATTTT,CASSIRRSSSDTQYF
TRBV12-3/TRBV12-4,many,TRBJ2-2,TRBD1,TGTGCCAGCAGTTTAATGGGGACAGGGTTCACCGGGGAGCTGTTTTTT,CASSLMGTGFTGELFF